This entry lists 3 T cell receptor beta chains sequenced from one sample in a study of cytomegalovirus exposure and HLA in healthy donors. Measured with immunoSEQ multiplex PCR; TCRdb has only the in-frame clones, and not every one. The table records tens of thousands of clones, just over 85% of them present only once. Sequenced: PBMCs. The receptors originated from a woman aged 25 to 39 in good health and CMV-seronegative.

The V gene is TRBV2, the J gene TRBJ2-7, with a weak D call TRBD2 (5 bases). Trimming pared 8 bases from V and 0 bases from J, leaving 14 bases between. This CDR3 has 14 amino acids. Germline V CDR1 and CDR2: SNHLY, FYNNEI. For the CDR3, the DNA is TGTGCCAGCGGGAAGCGGCACATCTCCTACGAGCAGTACTTC. It encodes CASGKRHISYEQYF.

The rearrangement joins TRBV5-1 to TRBJ2-3; TRBD2 agrees at 8 bases. Germline V gives CDR1 SGHRS, CDR2 YFSETQ. The CDR3 runs 16 residues. V shed 4 bases and J 1 base; nucleotides not matched to a gene: 8. The CDR3 DNA is TGCGCCAGCAGCCCCCCCACGGGGGGGGGCACAGATACGCAGTATTTT. Translated: CASSPPTGGGTDTQYF.

The chain carries TRBV9 and TRBJ2-1, with a weak D call TRBD2 (5 bases). Between the trimmed V and J ends, which lost 3 bases and 4 bases, there was a span of 11 bases. The V gene's germline CDR1 is SGDLS and CDR2 YYNGEE. This CDR3 is built from 14 residues. The CDR3 region has the DNA TGTGCCAGCAGCGCCATGAGCGGTTACAATGAGCAGTTCTTC. Its protein is CASSAMSGYNEQFF.